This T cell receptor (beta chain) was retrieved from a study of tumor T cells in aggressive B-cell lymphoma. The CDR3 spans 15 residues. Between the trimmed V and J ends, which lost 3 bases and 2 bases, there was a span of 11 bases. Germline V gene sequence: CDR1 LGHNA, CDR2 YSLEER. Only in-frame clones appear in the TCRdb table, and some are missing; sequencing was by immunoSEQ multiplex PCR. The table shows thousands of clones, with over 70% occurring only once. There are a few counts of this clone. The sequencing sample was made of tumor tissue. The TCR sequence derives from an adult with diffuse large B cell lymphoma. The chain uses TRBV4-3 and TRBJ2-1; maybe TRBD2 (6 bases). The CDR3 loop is CASSQEGQTYNEQFF. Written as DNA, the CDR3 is TGCGCCAGCAGCCAGGAGGGGCAGACCTACAATGAGCAGTTCTTC.